These T cell receptor beta chains were read from a single sample in a study of T-cell reconstitution after alpha-beta-depleted transplantation in children. One entry per CDR3 protein results from TCRdb running MiXCR on the PCR reads. The sample carries approximately 400,000 distinct CDR3 sequences, approximately 10% recorded once. This sample comprised PBMCs from the stem cell graft donor, obtained from the stem cell graft. The receptors come from a human donor who donated a stem cell graft to a child with acute myeloid leukemia. The CDR3 runs from the conserved cysteine through the conserved F or W. Each record gives: CDR3 DNA, CDR3 protein, J gene, D gene, clone size, V gene. A D gene is named only where the DNA matches it firmly. A row's size may be missing; if present it is once, few, many or a size class.

TGTGCCAGCAGACCTAGCGCTCCCTACGAGCAGTACTTC,CASRPSAPYEQYF,TRBJ2-7,.,.,TRBV6-1
TGCAGTGCTGCCCAGCGGGGCTCCTACAATGAGCAGTTCTTC,CSAAQRGSYNEQFF,TRBJ2-1,TRBD2,many,TRBV20-1
TGTGCCAGCAGTGGAGCGGGAGTCTACGAGCAGTACTTC,CASSGAGVYEQYF,TRBJ2-7,TRBD2,many,TRBV2
TGTGCCAGCAGTTTTCTAGCGGGAGCACGTGGGGAGCTGTTTTTT,CASSFLAGARGELFF,TRBJ2-2,TRBD2,.,TRBV12-3/TRBV12-4
TGCGCCAGCAGCCATCCCGGACAGGACCCAAATGGCTACACCTTC,CASSHPGQDPNGYTF,TRBJ1-2,TRBD1,.,TRBV4-1
TGTGCCAGCAGCCCTAATGGCCTCTCTGGAAACACCATATATTTT,CASSPNGLSGNTIYF,TRBJ1-3,.,few,TRBV7-9
TGTGCCAGCAGCTGGGGGCAGGGTTTCGATGAAAAACTGTTTTTT,CASSWGQGFDEKLFF,TRBJ1-4,.,many,TRBV5-8
TGTGCCAGCAGCCAAGATTGGCTGGGGGGCCAGGCGGATACGCAGTATTTT,CASSQDWLGGQADTQYF,TRBJ2-3,.,.,TRBV4-2
TGTGCCAGCAGCTTGGGGTGGGCTCCCCTTCAGCCCCAGCATTTT,CASSLGWAPLQPQHF,TRBJ1-5,.,few,TRBV5-8
TGCAGTGCTAGAGAGGGGGACCCTCCACCTGTCGTTGAGCAGTTCTTC,CSAREGDPPPVVEQFF,TRBJ2-1,.,few,TRBV20-1
TGTGCCCGCTGGGTGGGACTTGGGACTGAAGCTTTCTTT,CARWVGLGTEAFF,TRBJ1-1,.,.,TRBV10-3
TGTGCCAGCAGTTTACTACCTGAGACCCAGTACTTC,CASSLLPETQYF,TRBJ2-5,.,.,TRBV12-3/TRBV12-4
TGTGCCAGCAGCAAGACCCGGGACCGAATTGAAGCTTTCTTT,CASSKTRDRIEAFF,TRBJ1-1,.,few,TRBV7-9
TGTGCCAGCACCGGGACTAGCGGAACCAATGAGCAGTTCTTC,CASTGTSGTNEQFF,TRBJ2-1,TRBD2,.,TRBV27
TGTGCCACCAGAATGACAGGCTACTACGAGCAGTACTTC,CATRMTGYYEQYF,TRBJ2-7,.,.,TRBV15
TGCGCCAGCAGCTTGGCCACAACGGAGGTGGAGACCCAGTACTTC,CASSLATTEVETQYF,TRBJ2-5,.,.,TRBV5-1
TGCAGCGTCGCAGACACAGGGTCTGGAAACACCATATATTTT,CSVADTGSGNTIYF,TRBJ1-3,.,.,TRBV29-1
TGCAGTCCCAAGCGCACTAGCGGACAAGAGACCCAGTACTTC,CSPKRTSGQETQYF,TRBJ2-5,TRBD2,.,TRBV20-1
TGCAGTTCCTCCGGGACTAGCGGTCTCTTCGAGCAGTTCTTC,CSSSGTSGLFEQFF,TRBJ2-1,TRBD2,few,TRBV20-1
TGTGCCAGCAGTGGGACCTACGAGCAGTACTTC,CASSGTYEQYF,TRBJ2-7,.,few,TRBV25-1
TGCAGCGCTGGGACCGGGACAGGCGGCGAGCAGTACTTC,CSAGTGTGGEQYF,TRBJ2-7,TRBD1,many,TRBV29-1
TGTGCCAGCAGCACCGGACTAGCGGGCCCCGAGACCCAGTACTTC,CASSTGLAGPETQYF,TRBJ2-5,TRBD2,few,TRBV5-8
TGTGCCAGCAGCGCACTAGCGGGAGGGTGGAATGAGCAGTTCTTC,CASSALAGGWNEQFF,TRBJ2-1,TRBD2,once,TRBV6-6
TGTGCCAGCAGCCAAGGAGGTAGACCAGATACGCAGTATTTT,CASSQGGRPDTQYF,TRBJ2-3,.,few,TRBV9
TGCAGCGGTGTCAGGGGAGATACGCAGTATTTT,CSGVRGDTQYF,TRBJ2-3,.,many,TRBV29-1
TGCAGCGTTGCCCTAGCGGGAGGAGGCGAGCAGTACTTC,CSVALAGGGEQYF,TRBJ2-7,TRBD2,few,TRBV29-1